The rows below give T cell receptor beta chains drawn from one sample of a study of blood T cell repertoires in COVID-19. The table came from immunoSEQ multiplex PCR; TCRdb's copy has only in-frame clones and leaves some out. The table has a few hundred thousand clones, 80% to 90% seen once. The material sequenced was peripheral blood. These receptors were taken from a man aged 25-40 years who had recovered from COVID-19. Each CDR3 is given with its conserved first and last residue. The order of the fields is V gene, J gene, CDR3 protein.

v_call: TRBV7-2
j_call: TRBJ1-5
cdr3_aa: CASSFYGSGNQPQHF

v_call: TRBV5-4
j_call: TRBJ2-1
cdr3_aa: CASSSPTGRGVRIF

v_call: TRBV7-2
j_call: TRBJ2-4
cdr3_aa: CASSLSAGYKNIQYF

v_call: TRBV10-1
j_call: TRBJ2-3
cdr3_aa: CASSDSGGPTDTQYF

v_call: TRBV5-1
j_call: TRBJ1-4
cdr3_aa: CASSPAGHSTNEKLFF

v_call: TRBV4-2
j_call: TRBJ2-7
cdr3_aa: CASSPDEGVYEQYF

v_call: TRBV19
j_call: TRBJ1-3
cdr3_aa: CASSSTAVLSGNTIYF

v_call: TRBV15
j_call: TRBJ1-2
cdr3_aa: CATSTRTGNYGYTF

v_call: TRBV5-1
j_call: TRBJ1-3
cdr3_aa: CASRQGGGNTIYF

v_call: TRBV5-4
j_call: TRBJ2-3
cdr3_aa: CASSLVTYLNTDTQYF

v_call: TRBV6-5
j_call: TRBJ1-2
cdr3_aa: CASSRTGGDGYTF

v_call: TRBV11-3
j_call: TRBJ1-1
cdr3_aa: CASSDRGTDTEAFF

v_call: TRBV5-1
j_call: TRBJ1-4
cdr3_aa: CASSLAPGSPGELFF

v_call: TRBV5-1
j_call: TRBJ2-3
cdr3_aa: CASKGGAVGTDTQYF

v_call: TRBV10-3
j_call: TRBJ2-2
cdr3_aa: CAISELAGGYTGELFF

v_call: TRBV12-3/TRBV12-4
j_call: TRBJ1-2
cdr3_aa: CATLGYTF

v_call: TRBV29-1
j_call: TRBJ1-1
cdr3_aa: CSVAGGGTEAFF

v_call: TRBV19
j_call: TRBJ2-7
cdr3_aa: CASSMRIKYPGQGSYEQYF

v_call: TRBV6-5
j_call: TRBJ2-1
cdr3_aa: CASRYQRGGVYNEQFF

v_call: TRBV7-2
j_call: TRBJ2-2
cdr3_aa: CASSLQGTGELFF

v_call: TRBV10-1
j_call: TRBJ2-2
cdr3_aa: CASSKEGLGGELFF

v_call: TRBV18
j_call: TRBJ2-7
cdr3_aa: CASSPQYTYEQYF

v_call: TRBV5-1
j_call: TRBJ1-4
cdr3_aa: CASSANGGARVGKLFF

v_call: TRBV6-1
j_call: TRBJ2-4
cdr3_aa: CASSENLQGKNIQYF

v_call: TRBV5-1
j_call: TRBJ2-7
cdr3_aa: CASRMASGGGDYEQYF

v_call: TRBV2
j_call: TRBJ1-6
cdr3_aa: CASSESPGQRDSPLHF

v_call: TRBV6-4
j_call: TRBJ2-1
cdr3_aa: CASSLMGGPGNEQFF

v_call: TRBV29-1
j_call: TRBJ2-7
cdr3_aa: CSVQPTGGTYEQYF

v_call: TRBV5-1
j_call: TRBJ2-1
cdr3_aa: CASSREGNEQFF

v_call: TRBV30
j_call: TRBJ2-5
cdr3_aa: CAWRKGQHQETQYF

v_call: TRBV6-5
j_call: TRBJ1-5
cdr3_aa: CASSPDRDQPQHF

v_call: TRBV9
j_call: TRBJ1-1
cdr3_aa: CASSVAGQAPEAFF

v_call: TRBV7-2
j_call: TRBJ2-7
cdr3_aa: CASSFRTGGHEQYF

v_call: TRBV28
j_call: TRBJ2-7
cdr3_aa: CASSLAGTGGSYEQYF

v_call: TRBV7-9
j_call: TRBJ2-5
cdr3_aa: CASSFKRDQETQYF

v_call: TRBV7-9
j_call: TRBJ1-2
cdr3_aa: CASSCLGDRECYGYTF

v_call: TRBV18
j_call: TRBJ2-6
cdr3_aa: CASSPSVYSSGANVLTF

v_call: TRBV27
j_call: TRBJ1-1
cdr3_aa: CASSLSIGGGTEAFF

v_call: TRBV27
j_call: TRBJ2-5
cdr3_aa: CASSWAGGVETQYF

v_call: TRBV7-6
j_call: TRBJ1-5
cdr3_aa: CASSSNRYRPQHF